This TCR beta chain was recovered during a study of T cell repertoires in cytomegalovirus infection. Turning to the study itself: The authors relied on CMV epitopes, both recently identified HLA-C-restricted and well-studied HLA-B-restricted. Evidence of both CMV infection and a matching HLA type came from public TCR beta signatures.

CDR3 length: 16 residues. V was clipped by 4 bases and J by 0 bases; unmatched bases: 8. Per germline, CDR1 MGHRA and CDR2 YSYEKL. This clonotype was counted a few times. The antigen is unknown. TCRdb analysed the reads with MiXCR anew, one entry per CDR3 protein. Of 750,000 to 900,000 distinct CDR3 sequences in the sample, 25% to 35% were seen once. Study-level findings and limits: The study found HLA-C-restricted CMV-specific TCR beta clonotypes dominating the ex vivo response. Cumulative public TCR beta family frequency identified CMV carriers with the relevant HLA.

J is TRBJ1-1 and V is TRBV4-1; 7 bases match TRBD1. The sample consisted of cultured CD8+ T cells from PBMCs, taken from culture after CMV antigen stimulation. This sequence originates from a human donor in good health (CMV status not recorded). Some clones in this sample may be carry-over from other donors' samples. CDR3 loop: CASSPWTGHMNTEAFF. The CDR3 coding sequence is TGCGCCAGCAGCCCATGGACAGGCCACATGAACACTGAAGCTTTCTTT.